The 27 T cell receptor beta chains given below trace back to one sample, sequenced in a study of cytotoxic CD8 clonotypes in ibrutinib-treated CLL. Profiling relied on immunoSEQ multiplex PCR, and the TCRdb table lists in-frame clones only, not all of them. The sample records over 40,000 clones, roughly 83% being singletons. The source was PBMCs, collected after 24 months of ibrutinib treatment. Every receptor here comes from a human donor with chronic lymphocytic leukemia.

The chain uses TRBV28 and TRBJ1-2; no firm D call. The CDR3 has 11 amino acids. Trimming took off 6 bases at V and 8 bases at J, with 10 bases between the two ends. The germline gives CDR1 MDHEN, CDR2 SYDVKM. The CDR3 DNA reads TGTGCCAGCAGCCGGACTCGGGGCTACACCTTC. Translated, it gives CASSRTRGYTF.

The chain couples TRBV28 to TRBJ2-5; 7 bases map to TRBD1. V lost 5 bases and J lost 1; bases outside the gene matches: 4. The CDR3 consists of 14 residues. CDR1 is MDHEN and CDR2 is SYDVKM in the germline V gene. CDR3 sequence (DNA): TGTGCCAGCAGTCCCGGGGACAGCCAAGAGACCCAGTACTTC. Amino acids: CASSPGDSQETQYF.

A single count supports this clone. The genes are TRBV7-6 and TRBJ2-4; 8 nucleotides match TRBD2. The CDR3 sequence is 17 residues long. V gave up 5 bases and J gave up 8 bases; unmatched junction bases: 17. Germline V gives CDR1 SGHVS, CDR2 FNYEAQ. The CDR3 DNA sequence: TGTGCCAGCAGCCCCACTGGGGGAGCGGGGGATTGGGACATTCAGTACTTC. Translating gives CASSPTGGAGDWDIQYF.

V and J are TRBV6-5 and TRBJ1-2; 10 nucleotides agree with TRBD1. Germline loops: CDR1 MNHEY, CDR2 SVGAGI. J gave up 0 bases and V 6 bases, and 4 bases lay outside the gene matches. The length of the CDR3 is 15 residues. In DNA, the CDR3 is TGTGCCAGCAGGAGCGGACAGGGGGCTAACTATGGCTACACCTTC. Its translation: CASRSGQGANYGYTF.

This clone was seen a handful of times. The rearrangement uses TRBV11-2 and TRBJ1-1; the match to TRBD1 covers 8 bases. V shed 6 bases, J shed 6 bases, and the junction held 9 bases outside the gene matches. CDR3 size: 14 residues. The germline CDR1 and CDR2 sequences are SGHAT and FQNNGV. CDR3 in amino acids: CASRAFGQGPEAFF. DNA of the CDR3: TGTGCCAGCAGGGCCTTCGGACAGGGCCCTGAAGCTTTCTTT.

Here the CDR3 reads CASSQGTGANYGYTF. The CDR3 DNA follows: TGTGCCAGCAGCCAAGGTACAGGGGCTAACTATGGCTACACCTTC. This chain joins TRBV14 and TRBJ1-2, with TRBD1 matching over 7 bases. With V trimmed by 1 base and J by 0 bases, 2 bases remained unmatched. Germline lookup yields CDR1 SGHDN and CDR2 FVKESK. This CDR3 has 15 amino acids.

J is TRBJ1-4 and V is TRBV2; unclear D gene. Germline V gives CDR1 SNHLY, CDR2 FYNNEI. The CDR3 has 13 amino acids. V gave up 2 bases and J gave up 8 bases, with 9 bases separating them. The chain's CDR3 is CASSESREEKLFF. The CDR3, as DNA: TGTGCCAGCAGTGAAAGTCGCGAAGAAAAACTGTTTTTT.

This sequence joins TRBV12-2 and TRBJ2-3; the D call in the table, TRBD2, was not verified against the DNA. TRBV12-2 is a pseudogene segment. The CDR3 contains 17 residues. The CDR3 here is CASRLIERARPTDTQYF. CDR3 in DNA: TGTGCAAGTCGCTTAATCGAGCGGGCGCGACCCACAGATACGCAGTATTTT.

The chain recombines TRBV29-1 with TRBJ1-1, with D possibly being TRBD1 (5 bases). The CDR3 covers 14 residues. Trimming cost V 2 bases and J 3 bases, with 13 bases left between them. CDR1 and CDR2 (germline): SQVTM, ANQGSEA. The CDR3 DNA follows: TGCAGCGTTGAAATGGGGACCCCCGACACTGAAGCTTTCTTT. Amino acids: CSVEMGTPDTEAFF.

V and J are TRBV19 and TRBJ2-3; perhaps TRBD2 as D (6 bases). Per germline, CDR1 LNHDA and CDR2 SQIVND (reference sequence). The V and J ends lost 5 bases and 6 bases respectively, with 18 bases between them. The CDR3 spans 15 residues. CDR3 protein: CASSGLTRGRDTQYF. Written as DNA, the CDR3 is TGTGCCAGTAGTGGACTAACCCGAGGGAGGGATACGCAGTATTTT.

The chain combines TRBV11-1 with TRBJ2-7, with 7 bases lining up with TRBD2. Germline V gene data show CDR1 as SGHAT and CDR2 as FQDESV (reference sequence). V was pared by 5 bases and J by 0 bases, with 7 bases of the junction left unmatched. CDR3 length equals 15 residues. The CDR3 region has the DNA TGTGCCAGCAGCAGCCCGAAGCGGGGCTCCTACGAGCAGTACTTC. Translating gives CASSSPKRGSYEQYF.

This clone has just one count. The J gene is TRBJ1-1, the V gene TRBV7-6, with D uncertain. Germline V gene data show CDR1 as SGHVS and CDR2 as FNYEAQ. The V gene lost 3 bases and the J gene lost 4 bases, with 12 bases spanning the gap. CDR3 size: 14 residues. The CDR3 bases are TGTGCCAGCAGCTTCCCGGGTGGGAGCACTGAAGCTTTCTTT. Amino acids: CASSFPGGSTEAFF.

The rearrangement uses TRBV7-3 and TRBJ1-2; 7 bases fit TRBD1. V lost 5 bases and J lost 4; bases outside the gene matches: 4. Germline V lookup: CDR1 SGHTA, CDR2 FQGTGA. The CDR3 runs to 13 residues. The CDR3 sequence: CASSADRFYGYTF. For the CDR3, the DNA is TGTGCCAGCAGCGCGGACAGGTTCTATGGCTACACCTTC.

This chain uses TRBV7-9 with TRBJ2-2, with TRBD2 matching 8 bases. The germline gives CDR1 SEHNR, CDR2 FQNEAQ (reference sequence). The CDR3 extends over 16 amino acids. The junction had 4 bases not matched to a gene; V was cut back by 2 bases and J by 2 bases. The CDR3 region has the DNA TGTGCCAGCAGCTTAAGCGGGAGAGTAAACACCGGGGAGCTGTTTTTT. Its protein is CASSLSGRVNTGELFF.

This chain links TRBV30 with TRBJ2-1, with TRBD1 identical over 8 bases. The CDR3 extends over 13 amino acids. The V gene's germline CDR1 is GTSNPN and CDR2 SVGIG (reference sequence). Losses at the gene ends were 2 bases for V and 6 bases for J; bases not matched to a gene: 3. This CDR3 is CAWSNTGGNEQFF. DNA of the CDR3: TGTGCCTGGAGTAATACAGGGGGCAATGAGCAGTTCTTC.

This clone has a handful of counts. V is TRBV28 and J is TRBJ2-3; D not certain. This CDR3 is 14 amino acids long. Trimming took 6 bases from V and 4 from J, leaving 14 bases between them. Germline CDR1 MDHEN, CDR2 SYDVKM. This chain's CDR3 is CASSPRMGPDTQYF. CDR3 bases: TGTGCCAGCAGCCCTAGAATGGGCCCAGATACGCAGTATTTT.

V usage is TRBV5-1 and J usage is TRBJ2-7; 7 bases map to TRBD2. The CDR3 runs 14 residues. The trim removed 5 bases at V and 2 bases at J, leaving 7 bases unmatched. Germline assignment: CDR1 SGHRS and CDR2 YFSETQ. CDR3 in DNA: TGCGCCAGCAGATTCGGGGGGTTGACCTACGAGCAGTACTTC. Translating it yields CASRFGGLTYEQYF.

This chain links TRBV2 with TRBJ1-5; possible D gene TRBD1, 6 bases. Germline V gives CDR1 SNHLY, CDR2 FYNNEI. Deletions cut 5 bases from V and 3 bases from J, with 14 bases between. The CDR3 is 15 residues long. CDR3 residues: CASSRGGGDNQPQHF. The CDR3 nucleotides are TGTGCCAGCAGTAGAGGGGGGGGCGACAATCAGCCCCAGCATTTT. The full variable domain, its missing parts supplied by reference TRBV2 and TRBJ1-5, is EPEVTQTPSHQVTQMGQEVILRCVPISNHLYFYWYRQILGQKVEFLVSFYNNEISEKSEIFDDQFSVERPDGSNFTLKIRSTKLEDSAMYFCASSRGGGDNQPQHFGDGTRLSIL.

CDR3 bases: TGTGCCAGCAGTCGGGACAGTAATGAAAAACTGTTTTTT. Translation: CASSRDSNEKLFF. V usage is TRBV6-1 and J usage is TRBJ1-4; 7 nucleotides match TRBD1. Germline assignment: CDR1 MNHNS and CDR2 SASEGT. V shed 5 bases, J shed 4 bases, and the junction held 1 base outside the gene matches. There are 13 residues in the CDR3.

The DNA of the CDR3 is TGTGCCAGTAGCCCAACAGGGGTCTATGGCTACACCTTC. It translates to CASSPTGVYGYTF. This chain uses TRBV19 with TRBJ1-2, with TRBD1 matching 7 bases. The CDR3 is made up of 13 amino acids. Germline-derived CDR1 and CDR2 are LNHDA and SQIVND (reference sequence). Trimming removed 6 bases from V and 4 bases from J; junction bases left unmatched: 5.

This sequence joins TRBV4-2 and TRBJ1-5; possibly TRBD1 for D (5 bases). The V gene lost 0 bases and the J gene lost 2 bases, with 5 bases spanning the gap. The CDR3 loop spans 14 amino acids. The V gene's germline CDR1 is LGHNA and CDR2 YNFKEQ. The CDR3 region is CASSQETGNQPQHF. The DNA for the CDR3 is TGTGCCAGCAGCCAAGAGACAGGCAATCAGCCCCAGCATTTT.

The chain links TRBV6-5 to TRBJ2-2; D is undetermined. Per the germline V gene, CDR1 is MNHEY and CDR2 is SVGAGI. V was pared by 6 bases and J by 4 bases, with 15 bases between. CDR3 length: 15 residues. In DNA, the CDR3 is TGTGCCAGCAGACGAGACGGGCAGCTCACCGGGGAGCTGTTTTTT. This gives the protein CASRRDGQLTGELFF.

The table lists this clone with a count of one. CDR3 in amino acids: CATNKPGEGETQYF. The CDR3 DNA sequence: TGTGCCACCAACAAGCCAGGGGAGGGCGAGACCCAGTACTTC. The chain links TRBV15 to TRBJ2-5; possible D gene TRBD2, 7 bases. Germline values: CDR1 LNHNV, CDR2 YYDKDF (reference sequence). V dropped 7 bases and J dropped 5 bases, with 17 bases sitting between them. The CDR3 has 14 amino acids.

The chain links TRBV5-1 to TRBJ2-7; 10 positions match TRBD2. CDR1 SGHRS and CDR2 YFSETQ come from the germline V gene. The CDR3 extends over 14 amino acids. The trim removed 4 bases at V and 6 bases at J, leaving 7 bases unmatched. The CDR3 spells CASSQAGGPSEQYF. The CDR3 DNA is TGCGCCAGCAGCCAAGCGGGAGGGCCATCCGAGCAGTACTTC.

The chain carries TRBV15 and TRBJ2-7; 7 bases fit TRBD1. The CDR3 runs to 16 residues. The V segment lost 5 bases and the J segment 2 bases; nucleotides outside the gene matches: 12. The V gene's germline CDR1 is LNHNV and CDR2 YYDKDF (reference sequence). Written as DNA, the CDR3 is TGTGCCACCAGCGAGATACAGGGGATCCCCCCCTACGAGCAGTACTTC. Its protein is CATSEIQGIPPYEQYF.

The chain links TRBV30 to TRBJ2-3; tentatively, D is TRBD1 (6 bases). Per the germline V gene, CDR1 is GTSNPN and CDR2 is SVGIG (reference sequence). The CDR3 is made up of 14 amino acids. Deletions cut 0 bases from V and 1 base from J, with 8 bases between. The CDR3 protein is CAWSVKGGTDTQYF. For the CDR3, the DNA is TGTGCCTGGAGTGTAAAGGGGGGCACAGATACGCAGTATTTT.

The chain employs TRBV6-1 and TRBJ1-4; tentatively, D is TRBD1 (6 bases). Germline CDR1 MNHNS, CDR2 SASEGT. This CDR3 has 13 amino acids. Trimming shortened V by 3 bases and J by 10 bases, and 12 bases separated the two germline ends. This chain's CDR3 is CASSDDGTRKLFF. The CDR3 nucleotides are TGTGCCAGCAGTGACGACGGGACAAGAAAACTGTTTTTT.